A selection of T cell receptor beta chains follows, all from one sample in a study of cytomegalovirus exposure and HLA in healthy donors. Measured with immunoSEQ multiplex PCR; TCRdb has only the in-frame clones, and not every one. The sample includes tens of thousands of clones, 80% to 95% of them seen just once. The source material was PBMCs. These receptors were taken from a woman aged 25 to 39 in good health and CMV-seronegative. CDR3s include the opening cysteine and the closing phenylalanine or tryptophan. D genes are given only for firm matches. Not every row has a clone size; where given, it reads once, few, many or a size class.

J: TRBJ1-1; size: once; D: TRBD1; V: TRBV7-9; CDR3: CASSLAGQSAFF; DNA: TGTGCCAGCAGCTTAGCGGGACAGTCAGCTTTCTTT
J: TRBJ2-2; size: .; D: TRBD2; V: TRBV4-1; CDR3: CASSQDPAGVRSNGELFF; DNA: TGCGCCAGCAGCCAAGACCCAGCGGGAGTAAGGTCCAACGGGGAGCTGTTTTTT
J: TRBJ2-7; size: .; D: .; V: TRBV7-2; CDR3: CASSLGRQGPYEQYF; DNA: TGTGCCAGCAGCTTAGGACGGCAGGGGCCCTACGAGCAGTACTTC
J: TRBJ2-7; size: .; D: TRBD2; V: TRBV6-5; CDR3: CASSNSGSKVEQYF; DNA: TGTGCCAGCAGTAATAGCGGGAGTAAAGTCGAGCAGTACTTC
J: TRBJ2-5; size: .; D: TRBD2; V: TRBV18; CDR3: CASSPQTSGAKETQYF; DNA: TGTGCCAGCTCACCACAAACTAGCGGGGCAAAAGAGACCCAGTACTTC
J: TRBJ2-2; size: once; D: .; V: TRBV5-5; CDR3: CASSPLPLLVPPLPGELFF; DNA: TGTGCCAGCAGCCCCTTGCCTCTACTAGTTCCCCCTCTTCCCGGGGAGCTGTTTTTT
J: TRBJ2-5; size: .; D: .; V: TRBV15; CDR3: CATSREPRRETQYF; DNA: TGTGCCACCAGCAGAGAACCTAGGAGGGAGACCCAGTACTTC
J: TRBJ2-3; size: few; D: TRBD2; V: TRBV29-1; CDR3: CSVRTSGRTDTQYF; DNA: TGCAGCGTCAGGACTAGCGGGAGAACAGATACGCAGTATTTT
J: TRBJ2-7; size: .; D: .; V: TRBV2; CDR3: CASSEMGPWIGEQYF; DNA: TGTGCCAGCAGTGAAATGGGGCCGTGGATCGGTGAGCAGTACTTC
J: TRBJ1-2; size: .; D: .; V: TRBV7-9; CDR3: CASSLDTNYGYTF; DNA: TGTGCCAGCAGCCTCGACACCAACTATGGCTACACCTTC
J: TRBJ2-3; size: .; D: .; V: TRBV29-1; CDR3: CSVEISGTDTQYF; DNA: TGCAGCGTTGAAATATCGGGCACAGATACGCAGTATTTT
J: TRBJ2-7; size: .; D: TRBD2; V: TRBV5-4; CDR3: CASRMRGMALEQYF; DNA: TGTGCCAGCAGAATGCGGGGGATGGCTCTCGAGCAGTACTTC
J: TRBJ1-2; size: .; D: .; V: TRBV28; CDR3: CASSLGQGTGYTF; DNA: TGTGCCAGCAGTTTAGGGCAGGGAACGGGCTACACCTTC
J: TRBJ2-2; size: .; D: .; V: TRBV2; CDR3: CASSGGLLNTGELFF; DNA: TGTGCCAGCAGTGGTGGACTCTTGAACACCGGGGAGCTGTTTTTT
J: TRBJ1-4; size: .; D: .; V: TRBV14; CDR3: CASSQDLLATDEKLFF; DNA: TGTGCCAGCAGCCAAGATCTCCTTGCAACTGATGAAAAACTGTTTTTT
J: TRBJ2-7; size: .; D: TRBD1; V: TRBV6-6; CDR3: CASSLTTGAIHEQYF; DNA: TGTGCCAGCAGTTTAACTACAGGGGCGATCCACGAGCAGTACTTC
J: TRBJ2-1; size: .; D: .; V: TRBV6-6; CDR3: CASTLVPGEQFF; DNA: TGTGCCAGCACCCTCGTGCCGGGGGAGCAGTTCTTC
J: TRBJ1-1; size: .; D: TRBD1; V: TRBV2; CDR3: CASRGQGARNTEAFF; DNA: TGTGCCAGCAGGGGACAGGGGGCAAGGAACACTGAAGCTTTCTTT
J: TRBJ1-3; size: .; D: .; V: TRBV11-2; CDR3: CASSPRTASGNTIYF; DNA: TGTGCCAGCAGCCCACGGACAGCGTCTGGAAACACCATATATTTT
J: TRBJ1-2; size: .; D: TRBD1; V: TRBV6-6; CDR3: CASSYSPTGAYGYTF; DNA: TGTGCCAGCAGTTACTCCCCCACAGGGGCTTATGGCTACACCTTC
J: TRBJ2-2; size: .; D: .; V: TRBV7-9; CDR3: CASSLGGPGTPNTGELFF; DNA: TGTGCCAGCAGCTTAGGGGGTCCAGGGACACCGAACACCGGGGAGCTGTTTTTT
J: TRBJ2-5; size: .; D: TRBD2; V: TRBV5-4; CDR3: CASSFTSEKTQYF; DNA: TGTGCCAGCAGCTTCACTAGCGAAAAGACCCAGTACTTC
J: TRBJ2-3; size: .; D: TRBD2; V: TRBV5-4; CDR3: CASSLALRGSTDTQYF; DNA: TGTGCCAGCAGCTTGGCTTTGCGGGGGAGCACAGATACGCAGTATTTT
J: TRBJ2-2; size: .; D: .; V: TRBV5-4; CDR3: CASSLGAPGTGELFF; DNA: TGTGCCAGCAGCTTGGGCGCCCCGGGAACCGGGGAGCTGTTTTTT
J: TRBJ2-1; size: .; D: TRBD2; V: TRBV11-3; CDR3: CASSLDQASGRYEQFF; DNA: TGTGCCAGCAGCTTAGATCAGGCTAGCGGGAGATATGAGCAGTTCTTC
J: TRBJ2-5; size: .; D: TRBD2; V: TRBV5-1; CDR3: CASSLAILAGVQETQYF; DNA: TGCGCCAGCAGCTTGGCAATCCTAGCGGGAGTCCAAGAGACCCAGTACTTC
J: TRBJ2-7; size: .; D: TRBD2; V: TRBV7-8; CDR3: CASSLASLSGRIDKQYF; DNA: TGTGCCAGCAGCTTAGCGTCACTCAGCGGGAGAATAGATAAGCAGTACTTC
J: TRBJ2-5; size: .; D: TRBD2; V: TRBV7-2; CDR3: CASSFLGLADGETQYF; DNA: TGTGCCAGCAGCTTCCTGGGACTAGCGGATGGAGAGACCCAGTACTTC
J: TRBJ2-3; size: .; D: TRBD2; V: TRBV4-2; CDR3: CASSQDYGMSGGRDTQYF; DNA: TGTGCCAGCAGCCAAGATTATGGGATGAGCGGGGGGCGGGATACGCAGTATTTT
J: TRBJ2-7; size: .; D: .; V: TRBV9; CDR3: CASSVGGTAYEQYF; DNA: TGTGCCAGCAGCGTAGGCGGGACAGCCTACGAGCAGTACTTC
J: TRBJ1-1; size: .; D: TRBD1; V: TRBV6-5; CDR3: CASRPPRGQGEAFF; DNA: TGTGCCAGCCGACCACCCAGGGGGCAAGGTGAAGCTTTCTTT
J: TRBJ1-6; size: .; D: .; V: TRBV7-8; CDR3: CASSLGPLSPYNSPLHF; DNA: TGTGCCAGCAGCTTAGGCCCCTTGAGCCCCTATAATTCACCCCTCCACTTT
J: TRBJ2-1; size: once; D: TRBD2; V: TRBV6-1; CDR3: CASSGLARNEQFF; DNA: TGTGCCAGCAGCGGACTAGCCCGCAATGAGCAGTTCTTC
J: TRBJ2-3; size: .; D: TRBD1; V: TRBV6-1; CDR3: CASSEFGRGRTDTQYF; DNA: TGTGCCAGCAGTGAATTTGGCAGGGGGCGCACAGATACGCAGTATTTT
J: TRBJ2-7; size: once; D: TRBD1; V: TRBV6-6; CDR3: CASSYSGQGTQYF; DNA: TGTGCCAGCAGTTACTCGGGACAGGGGACACAGTACTTC
J: TRBJ1-5; size: .; D: TRBD1; V: TRBV5-1; CDR3: CASSLTGGYGQPQHF; DNA: TGCGCCAGCAGCCTAACAGGGGGCTATGGTCAGCCCCAGCATTTT
J: TRBJ1-2; size: few; D: .; V: TRBV11-2; CDR3: CASSLTPRGERGYTF; DNA: TGTGCCAGCAGCTTAACCCCGCGGGGAGAAAGAGGCTACACCTTC
J: TRBJ2-4; size: .; D: .; V: TRBV9; CDR3: CASSVGGLAKNIQYF; DNA: TGTGCCAGCAGCGTGGGGGGTCTGGCCAAAAACATTCAGTACTTC
J: TRBJ2-7; size: .; D: .; V: TRBV30; CDR3: CAWRQPGQAYEQYF; DNA: TGTGCCTGGAGGCAACCGGGACAAGCCTACGAGCAGTACTTC
J: TRBJ2-6; size: .; D: TRBD1; V: TRBV5-1; CDR3: CASSTTGGLSGANVLTF; DNA: TGCGCCAGCAGCACTACAGGGGGCTTATCTGGGGCCAACGTCCTGACTTTC
J: TRBJ1-2; size: .; D: .; V: TRBV7-9; CDR3: CASSLDPRGYGYTF; DNA: TGTGCCAGCAGCTTAGATCCCCGAGGCTATGGCTACACCTTC
J: TRBJ1-1; size: .; D: .; V: TRBV2; CDR3: CASKPTNTEAFF; DNA: TGTGCCAGCAAGCCTACGAACACTGAAGCTTTCTTT
J: TRBJ2-7; size: .; D: TRBD1; V: TRBV11-2; CDR3: CASSPGQGSSYEQYF; DNA: TGTGCCAGCAGCCCTGGACAGGGTAGCTCCTACGAGCAGTACTTC
J: TRBJ2-5; size: .; D: .; V: TRBV10-3; CDR3: CAISAYQRAQETQYF; DNA: TGTGCCATCAGTGCCTATCAGCGGGCTCAAGAGACCCAGTACTTC